This is a list of T cell receptor beta chains from one sample in a study of cytomegalovirus exposure and HLA in healthy donors. Sequencing used immunoSEQ multiplex PCR; TCRdb keeps in-frame clones, though not all of them. The sample holds roughly 33,000 clones, roughly 80% seen once. Sequencing input: PBMCs. The source is a male donor in good health and CMV-seronegative. The CDR3 runs from the conserved cysteine through the conserved F or W. The D gene is left open where the match is weak. Only part of the rows carry a size: once, few, many, or a class if the clone is expanded.

size | J | V | D | DNA | CDR3
- | TRBJ1-2 | TRBV2 | TRBD1 | TGTGCCAGCCTGTTGTCGACAGGGGCACTCTATGGCTACACCTTC | CASLLSTGALYGYTF
- | TRBJ1-1 | TRBV28 | TRBD1 | TGTGCCAGCAGTCCCTGGCAAGGCAAGGGACAGCTCCTCCGGCAAGCTTTCTTT | CASSPWQGKGQLLRQAFF
once | TRBJ1-5 | TRBV5-6 | - | TGTGCCAGCAGCTTGTGGTTAGCGTCGGGCAATCAGCCCCAGCATTTT | CASSLWLASGNQPQHF
- | TRBJ2-7 | TRBV5-1 | - | TGCGCCAGCAGCTTGGGTCAGGCCACCTACGAGCAGTACTTC | CASSLGQATYEQYF
- | TRBJ1-4 | TRBV12-5 | - | TGTGCTAGTGGTTTCCTCCCGGGTAGTCCGGCAACTAATGAAAAACTGTTTTTT | CASGFLPGSPATNEKLFF
once | TRBJ1-4 | TRBV9 | - | TGTGCCAGCAGCCCGGACTCTAGGCGGGAAAAACTGTTTTTT | CASSPDSRREKLFF
- | TRBJ2-7 | TRBV9 | - | TGTGCCAGCAGCCCCCGGGAGACCTACGAGCAGTACTTC | CASSPRETYEQYF
- | TRBJ1-6 | TRBV30 | - | TGTGCCTGGAGTGTAGCGGATAATTCACCCCTCCACTTT | CAWSVADNSPLHF
few | TRBJ1-3 | TRBV6-1 | - | TGTGCCAGCAGTGGGGGACAACGGAACACCATATATTTT | CASSGGQRNTIYF
once | TRBJ2-5 | TRBV5-4 | - | TGTGCCAGCAGCTTGTGGGGGCTTGAGTACCAAGAGACCCAGTACTTC | CASSLWGLEYQETQYF
- | TRBJ1-2 | TRBV13 | - | TGTGCCAGCAGCCCAAACACCTATGGCTACACCTTC | CASSPNTYGYTF
- | TRBJ2-7 | TRBV5-1 | - | TGCGCCAGCAGCAAAGGTGACAGCTACGAGCAGTACTTC | CASSKGDSYEQYF
once | TRBJ1-4 | TRBV7-8 | - | TGTGCCAGCAGCTTACGGGGAGGTTTTCGGGACTTAAATGAAAAACTGTTTTTT | CASSLRGGFRDLNEKLFF
- | TRBJ1-2 | TRBV30 | - | TGTGCCTGGAGTGTACGCAGGGCGAACTATGGCTACACCTTC | CAWSVRRANYGYTF
- | TRBJ1-2 | TRBV5-6 | TRBD1 | TGTGCCAGCTTGTTCGGGACAGGGTTTGGCTACACCTTC | CASLFGTGFGYTF
- | TRBJ2-5 | TRBV6-5 | - | TGTGCCAGCAGCTTTGGGGCGATCCAAGAGACCCAGTACTTC | CASSFGAIQETQYF
- | TRBJ1-2 | TRBV2 | TRBD1 | TGTGCCAGCAGCCCCGGGACAGGGGTAGGGGGCTACACCTTC | CASSPGTGVGGYTF
- | TRBJ2-5 | TRBV5-1 | - | TGCGCCAGCAGCTTGGGTGCTAGTATGAGAGAGACCCAGTACTTC | CASSLGASMRETQYF
- | TRBJ2-7 | TRBV6-5 | - | TGTGCCAGCAGTTACCGGGACACCGACTACGAGCAGTACTTC | CASSYRDTDYEQYF
- | TRBJ1-1 | TRBV7-9 | - | TGTGCCAGCAGCTTACCCGCGGGGTACAGATTGAACACTGAAGCTTTCTTT | CASSLPAGYRLNTEAFF
- | TRBJ2-1 | TRBV30 | TRBD2 | TGTGCCTGGAGTTGGACTAGCGGGAGGGGAGGTGAGCAGTTCTTC | CAWSWTSGRGGEQFF
- | TRBJ1-6 | TRBV7-7 | - | TGTGCTAGCAGCCGGGACAAATGGTCACCCCTCCACTTT | CASSRDKWSPLHF
- | TRBJ2-1 | TRBV7-2 | TRBD2 | TGTGCCAGCAGCCATTACCGGGGACTAGCGGGGCCCTACAATGAGCAGTTCTTC | CASSHYRGLAGPYNEQFF
few | TRBJ1-2 | TRBV7-6 | - | TGTGCCAGCAGCTTACAGGGCTATGGCTACACCTTC | CASSLQGYGYTF
once | TRBJ1-2 | TRBV29-1 | TRBD1 | TGCAGCGTTGACGAGGGGGCGCCAGGCTACACCTTC | CSVDEGAPGYTF
- | TRBJ1-2 | TRBV30 | TRBD1 | TGTGCCTGGAGTGTTACAGGGGAAGGCGGCTACACCTTC | CAWSVTGEGGYTF
- | TRBJ1-1 | TRBV7-5 | - | TGTGCCAGAAGCTTAGTTCCCAGAGGGCATGCTTTCTTT | CARSLVPRGHAFF
- | TRBJ2-3 | TRBV29-1 | - | TGCAGCGTTGAACCGGGACTTTGGCGCACAGATACGCAGTATTTT | CSVEPGLWRTDTQYF
- | TRBJ2-7 | TRBV9 | - | TGTGCCAGCAGCGTAGGTCCGGACTCCGACTACGAGCAGTACTTC | CASSVGPDSDYEQYF
- | TRBJ1-3 | TRBV28 | - | TGTGCCAGCAGTTTATATCAGGGACTCTCTGGAAACACCATATATTTT | CASSLYQGLSGNTIYF
- | TRBJ1-1 | TRBV4-1 | - | TGCGCCAGCAGCCAGACAACCAGGGACACTGAAGCTTTCTTT | CASSQTTRDTEAFF
- | TRBJ2-7 | TRBV6-6 | TRBD1 | TGTGCCAGCAGTACCCTGGGACAGGGGACCCCCTACGAGCAGTACTTC | CASSTLGQGTPYEQYF
- | TRBJ1-5 | TRBV6-5 | - | TGTGCCAGCAGCAACCCGGGTTACGATCAGCCCCAGCATTTT | CASSNPGYDQPQHF
- | TRBJ1-2 | TRBV7-9 | - | TGTGCCAGCAGCCCAGGGGCCGGGCACTATGGCTACACCTTC | CASSPGAGHYGYTF
- | TRBJ1-1 | TRBV6-5 | TRBD1 | TGTGCCAGCAGTCCCGGACAGGGGGATACTGAAGCTTTCTTT | CASSPGQGDTEAFF
once | TRBJ2-7 | TRBV7-8 | TRBD1 | TGTGCCAGCAGCCAAAGGGGGCCTAGCTCCTACGAGCAGTACTTC | CASSQRGPSSYEQYF
- | TRBJ1-2 | TRBV4-2 | - | TGTGCCAGCAGCCAAGATAACCTCCGTCCGGACTATGGCTACACCTTC | CASSQDNLRPDYGYTF
- | TRBJ1-5 | TRBV19 | TRBD1 | TGTGCCAGTAATCCCCCCCGACAGGGGAACAATCAGCCCCAGCATTTT | CASNPPRQGNNQPQHF
- | TRBJ1-5 | TRBV30 | - | TGTGCCTGGAGTGTAGGAGCCGCCGGGAGCAATCAGCCCCAGCATTTT | CAWSVGAAGSNQPQHF
- | TRBJ1-5 | TRBV10-2 | TRBD1 | TGCGCCAGCAGACCGCTACAGGGGCAGGGGCAGCCCCAGCATTTT | CASRPLQGQGQPQHF
- | TRBJ1-5 | TRBV7-2 | - | TGTGCCAGCAGCGCTGGGCCAAATCAGCCCCAGCATTTT | CASSAGPNQPQHF
- | TRBJ1-1 | TRBV30 | - | TGTGCCTGGAGTGTGAGAGTGAACACTGAAGCTTTCTTT | CAWSVRVNTEAFF
- | TRBJ2-5 | TRBV4-1 | - | TGCGCCAGCAGCCAAACCGACAGGTTTCAGACCCAGTACTTC | CASSQTDRFQTQYF
- | TRBJ2-1 | TRBV7-3 | TRBD2 | TGTGCCAGCAGCTTAGGACTAGCGGAAGGGGGTGAGCAGTTCTTC | CASSLGLAEGGEQFF
- | TRBJ1-6 | TRBV30 | TRBD1 | TGTGCCTGCTCGGGACAGGGAACTTCTAATTCACCCCTCCACTTT | CACSGQGTSNSPLHF
- | TRBJ1-2 | TRBV30 | TRBD1 | TGTGCCTGGAGTAGTAACGCGGGACAGGTGAACTATGGCTACACCTTC | CAWSSNAGQVNYGYTF
- | TRBJ1-1 | TRBV5-5 | - | TGTGCCAGCAGCTTGGAGGTCGGAGGCACTGAAGCTTTCTTT | CASSLEVGGTEAFF
once | TRBJ2-2 | TRBV2 | TRBD1 | TGTGCCAGCGAGGGACAGTACACCGGGGAGCTGTTTTTT | CASEGQYTGELFF
- | TRBJ2-5 | TRBV28 | TRBD2 | TGTGCCAGCTTAAGGGGGACTAGCGGGAGGAGTGAGACCCAGTACTTC | CASLRGTSGRSETQYF
- | TRBJ2-5 | TRBV18 | - | TGTGCCAGCTCACTACGACAGGCGAAAGAGACCCAGTACTTC | CASSLRQAKETQYF
- | TRBJ2-7 | TRBV5-4 | - | TGTGCCAGCAGCCGGCAGGGGGGAGACGAGCAGTACTTC | CASSRQGGDEQYF
- | TRBJ1-1 | TRBV5-1 | - | TGCGCCAGCAGCTTGACAGGATCTGAAGCTTTCTTT | CASSLTGSEAFF
- | TRBJ1-2 | TRBV9 | TRBD1 | TGTGCCAGCAGCGAGACAGGGGGTCTGAACTATGGCTACACCTTC | CASSETGGLNYGYTF